This T cell receptor beta chain was observed in a study of early T cells in non-severe SARS-CoV-2 infection. Study results and caveats: Matching results from VDJdb favored anti-spike CD8 responses, leaving private and CD4 specificities undetected.

The library protocol tagged individual cDNA molecules with unique molecular identifiers. TCRdb passed the 5' RACE reads through MiXCR, listing each CDR3 protein once. Here the sample spans approximately 80,000 distinct CDR3 sequences, about 10% being singletons. Ten or more counts support this clonotype. What it binds is unknown. V was clipped by 9 bases and J by 1 base, with 13 bases between them. CDR1 and CDR2 (germline): SGHRS, YFSETQ. The length of the CDR3 is 13 residues. This sequence joins TRBV5-1 and TRBJ1-1; a possible D gene is TRBD1 (5 bases). The sequencing here drew on whole blood, taken at baseline. This TCR was recovered from an adult who was a healthcare worker with PCR-confirmed SARS-CoV-2 infection or an uninfected control (not recorded which). The CDR3 region has the DNA TGCGCCACCCCCTGGAGGGGGAACACTGAAGCTTTCTTT. Translating it yields CATPWRGNTEAFF.